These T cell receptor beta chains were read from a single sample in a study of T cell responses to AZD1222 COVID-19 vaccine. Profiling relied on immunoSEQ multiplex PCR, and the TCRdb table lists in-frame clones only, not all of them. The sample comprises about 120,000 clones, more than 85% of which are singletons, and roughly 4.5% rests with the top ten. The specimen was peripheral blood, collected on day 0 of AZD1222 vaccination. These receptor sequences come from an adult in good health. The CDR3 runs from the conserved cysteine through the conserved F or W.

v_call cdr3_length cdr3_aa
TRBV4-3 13 CASSQDSGGNLGF
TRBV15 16 CATSRAGTGPNTEAFF
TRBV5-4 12 CASSLPGDTQYF
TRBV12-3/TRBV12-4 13 CASSLVGWETQYF
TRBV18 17 CASSPQFRDPGGYGYTF
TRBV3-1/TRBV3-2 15 CASSHRDREGNTIYF
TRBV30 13 CAWTSTYNSPLHF
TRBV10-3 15 CAIRPGTSTADTQYF
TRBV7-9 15 CASSIWDRDTGELFF
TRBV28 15 CAANRDREDTGELFF
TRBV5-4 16 CASSSRGGAGGLGYTF
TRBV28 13 CASSPRVSYGYTF
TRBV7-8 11 CASRRGYEQYF
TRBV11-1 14 CASRLRLHKETQYF
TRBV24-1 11 CATVANTEAFF
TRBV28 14 CASTLLGQGEKLFF
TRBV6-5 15 CASIPGLQHPYEQYF
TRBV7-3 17 CASSPKSGTGGNQPQHF
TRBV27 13 CASSFQGSDGYTF
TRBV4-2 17 CASSQDLGKLPQEGYTF
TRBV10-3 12 CAISALATEAFF
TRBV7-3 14 CASSLSGSDQPQHF
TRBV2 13 CASSELRNTEAFF
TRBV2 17 CASSSTEYRYSNQPQHF
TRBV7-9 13 CASSFRYDTEAFF
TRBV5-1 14 CASSLGGILRTQYF
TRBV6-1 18 CASSALFIGTAYNSPLHF
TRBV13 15 CASSSVDPPGYTQYF
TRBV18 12 CASSSTGGEAFF
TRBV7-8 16 CASSPLRAGTDTEAFF
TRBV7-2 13 CASSLLVSTEAFF
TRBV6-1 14 CASSEDQGREKLFF
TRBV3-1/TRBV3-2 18 CASSQERRDYIQTGELFF
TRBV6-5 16 CASSSPGQAGNQPQHF
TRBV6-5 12 CASNRQAAEQFF
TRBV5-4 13 CASSLVAGGELFF
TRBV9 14 CASSTSQLQNEQFF
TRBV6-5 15 CASSYPYGGSNEQFF
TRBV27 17 CASSPRGLADSKNIQYF
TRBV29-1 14 CSVEVPGSGYGYTF
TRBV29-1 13 CSERGRINQPQHF
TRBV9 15 CASRGTGGAGYGYTF
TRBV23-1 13 CASTNRNNSPLHF
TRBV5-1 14 CASSWTTGGTEAFF
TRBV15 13 CATSPRRANEQFF
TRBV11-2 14 CASSLGVSPNEQFF
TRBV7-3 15 CASSLNRAGSYEQYF
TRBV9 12 CASSGQGNTIYF
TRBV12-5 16 CASAPGTGDVTGELFF